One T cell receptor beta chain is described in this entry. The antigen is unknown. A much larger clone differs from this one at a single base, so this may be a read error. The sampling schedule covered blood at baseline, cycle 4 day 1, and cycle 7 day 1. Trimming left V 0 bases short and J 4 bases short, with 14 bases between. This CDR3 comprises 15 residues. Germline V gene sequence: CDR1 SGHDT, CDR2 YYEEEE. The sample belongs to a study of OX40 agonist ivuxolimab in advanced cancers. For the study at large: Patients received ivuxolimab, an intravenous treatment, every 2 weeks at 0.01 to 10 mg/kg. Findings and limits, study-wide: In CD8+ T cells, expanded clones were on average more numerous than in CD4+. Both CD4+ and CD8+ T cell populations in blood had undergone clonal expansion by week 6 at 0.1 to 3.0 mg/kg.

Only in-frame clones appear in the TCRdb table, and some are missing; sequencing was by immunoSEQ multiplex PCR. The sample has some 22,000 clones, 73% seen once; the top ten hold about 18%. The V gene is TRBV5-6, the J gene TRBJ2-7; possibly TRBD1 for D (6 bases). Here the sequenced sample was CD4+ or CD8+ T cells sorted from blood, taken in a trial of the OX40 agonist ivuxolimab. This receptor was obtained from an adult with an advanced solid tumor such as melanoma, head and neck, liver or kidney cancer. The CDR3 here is CASSLARTVTYEQYF. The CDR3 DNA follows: TGTGCCAGCAGCTTGGCCAGGACAGTGACTTACGAGCAGTACTTC.